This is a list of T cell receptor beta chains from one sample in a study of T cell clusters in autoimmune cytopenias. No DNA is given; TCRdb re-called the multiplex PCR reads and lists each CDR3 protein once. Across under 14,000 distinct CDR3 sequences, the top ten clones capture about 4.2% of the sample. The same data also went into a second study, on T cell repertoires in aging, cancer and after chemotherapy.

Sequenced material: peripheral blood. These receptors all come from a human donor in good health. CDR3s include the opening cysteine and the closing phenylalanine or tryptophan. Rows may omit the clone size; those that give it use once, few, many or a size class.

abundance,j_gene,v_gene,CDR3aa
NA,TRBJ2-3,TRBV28,CASSLWTSGGTDTQYF
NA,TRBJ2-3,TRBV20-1,CSARRQGVATDTQYF
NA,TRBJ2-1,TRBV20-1,CSAGWTGEGGSEQFF
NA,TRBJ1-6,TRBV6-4,CASTPGPNSPLHF
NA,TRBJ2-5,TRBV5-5,CASSLLGTGQETQYF
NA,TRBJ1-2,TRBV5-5,CASSLLLFGRHDKGGGGYTF
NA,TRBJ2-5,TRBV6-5,CASSRGAGETQYF
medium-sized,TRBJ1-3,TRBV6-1,CASSEGQGSGNTIYF
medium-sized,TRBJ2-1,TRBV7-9,CASSPWINEQFF
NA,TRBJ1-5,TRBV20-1,CSANEIGEQPQHF
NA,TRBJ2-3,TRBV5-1,CASSLGDSTDTQYF
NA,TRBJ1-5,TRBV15,CATSRAGGGTQHF
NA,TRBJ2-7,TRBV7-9,CASSLFPPYEQYF
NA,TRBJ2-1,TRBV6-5,CASSEGDRVLFF
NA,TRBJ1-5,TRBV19,CASKGGGGGAANSNQPQHF
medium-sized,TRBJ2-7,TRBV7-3,CASSFDRESEQYF
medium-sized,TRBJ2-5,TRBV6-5,CASKPGSEGFKTQYF
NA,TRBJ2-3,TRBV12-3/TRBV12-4,CASRRVGGIAGGLADTQYF
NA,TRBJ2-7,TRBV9,CASSRPESYEQYF
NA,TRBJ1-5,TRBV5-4,CASSSPNQPQHF
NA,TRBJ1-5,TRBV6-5,CASSESWSVANQPQHF
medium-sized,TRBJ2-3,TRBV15,CATSRGLAGGTDTQYF
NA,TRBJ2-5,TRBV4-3,CASTPRLANEETQYF
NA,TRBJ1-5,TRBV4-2,CASSQATGEDRNQPQHF